This T cell receptor beta chain was recorded in a study of blood T cell repertoires in COVID-19. Study overall: From T cells, B-cell-depleted T cells, or PBMCs came the material, which was cDNA or gDNA.

As to this clone: The sample holds other DNA sequences that translate to the same CDR3.

Profiled with immunoSEQ multiplex PCR; TCRdb holds only in-frame clones, not every one. The table includes around 500,000 clones, about nine tenths detected once. This CDR3 is 14 amino acids long. V shed 2 bases and J shed 0 bases, with 7 bases lying between them. Germline CDR1 reads MNHNS; CDR2 reads SASEGT. Which cohort a participant joined came from the clinical history participants gave. The sample comprised PBMCs or T cells enriched from blood (not recorded which). This chain links TRBV6-1 with TRBJ1-1; possibly TRBD1 for D (5 bases). The TCR was taken from a woman aged 55-70 years who had recovered from COVID-19. CDR3 nucleotide sequence: TGTGCCAGCAGTGAACAGGGATTGAACACTGAAGCTTTCTTT. It codes for CASSEQGLNTEAFF.